This T cell receptor (beta chain) stems from a study of cytomegalovirus exposure and HLA in healthy donors. On the study more broadly: Unique TCRs numbering around 85 million, obtained from HLA-typed donors, made up an early data release.

As to this clone: Antigen specificity is unknown.

Study results and limitations: As confirmed in vitro, three CMV-associated chains were specific for CMV antigens.

The PCR employed 60 Vbeta primers together with 13 Jbeta primers. Clones were sequenced by immunoSEQ multiplex PCR, and TCRdb holds only the in-frame ones, with some missing. This repertoire shows 150,000 to 200,000 clones, roughly 80% found once; its top ten account for about 3%. Sequencing input: PBMCs. The TCR was taken from a male donor in good health and CMV-seronegative.

The CDR3 region is CASSRRGTGELFF. CDR3 nucleotide sequence: TGTGCCAGCAGCCGTCGGGGAACCGGGGAGCTGTTTTTT. The chain recombines TRBV27 with TRBJ2-2; a possible D gene is TRBD2 (5 bases). The germline CDR1 and CDR2 sequences are MNHEY and SMNVEV (reference sequence). The germline V and J ends were trimmed by 6 bases and 5 bases, with 10 bases remaining between them. The CDR3 has 13 residues.